This T cell receptor beta chain was sequenced for a study of blood T cell repertoires in COVID-19. Participant-given clinical history determined each cohort assignment. The data were produced by immunoSEQ multiplex PCR, yet TCRdb's version contains in-frame clones alone and is incomplete. The sample consists of under 200,000 clones, about 80% of them appearing once. The length of the CDR3 is 14 residues. Germline V gene lookup returns CDR1 MDHEN and CDR2 SYDVKM. The V gene end was trimmed by 8 bases and the J gene end by 5 bases; junction bases not matched to a gene: 9. Sequencing was performed on PBMCs or T cells enriched from blood (not recorded which). The sequence came from a man between 45 and 60 years old who had recovered from COVID-19. The chain employs TRBV28 and TRBJ1-5, with 7 bases that match TRBD1. CDR3 DNA: TGTGCCAGCCATTACGGACAGGTGGATCAGCCCCAGCATTTT. Its translation: CASHYGQVDQPQHF.